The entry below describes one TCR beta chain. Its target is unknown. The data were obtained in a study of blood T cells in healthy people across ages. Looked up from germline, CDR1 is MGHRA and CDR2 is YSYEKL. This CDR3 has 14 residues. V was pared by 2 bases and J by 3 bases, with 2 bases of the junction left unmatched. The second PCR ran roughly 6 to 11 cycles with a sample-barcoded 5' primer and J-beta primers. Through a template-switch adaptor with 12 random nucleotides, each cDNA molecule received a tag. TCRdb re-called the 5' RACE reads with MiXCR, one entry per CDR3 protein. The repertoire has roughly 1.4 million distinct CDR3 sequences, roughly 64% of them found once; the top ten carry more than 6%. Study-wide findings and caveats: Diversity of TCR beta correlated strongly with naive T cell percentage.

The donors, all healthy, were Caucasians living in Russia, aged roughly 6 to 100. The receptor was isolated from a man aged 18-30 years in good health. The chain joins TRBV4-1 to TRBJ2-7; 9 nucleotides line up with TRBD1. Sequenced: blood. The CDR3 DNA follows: TGCGCCAGCAGCCAACGGGACAGGGTCTACGAGCAGTACTTC. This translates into CASSQRDRVYEQYF.